The 16 T cell receptor beta chains below all came from one sample that was sequenced in a study of beta chain features in type 1 diabetes. The study reverse transcribed the entire isolated RNA, so it sequenced expressed TCRB transcripts. Sequenced by immunoSEQ multiplex PCR; TCRdb stores in-frame clones only, minus some. The repertoire holds about 260,000 clones, with 68% as singletons. Sequencing used naive CD4+ T cells from blood. These receptors all stem from a man aged 25 to 40 in good health.

This clone was counted between two and nine times. V usage is TRBV11-2 and J usage is TRBJ2-1; possibly TRBD1 for D (6 bases). Trimming took off 4 bases at V and 4 bases at J, with 14 bases between the two ends. Germline assignment: CDR1 SGHAT and CDR2 FQNNGV. This CDR3 comprises 15 residues. The CDR3: CASSSQGMFYNEQFF. The CDR3 nucleotides are TGTGCCAGCAGCTCCCAGGGGATGTTTTACAATGAGCAGTTCTTC.

This clone was detected only once. The chain joins TRBV7-9 to TRBJ2-2; no definite D call. Trimming cost V 5 bases and J 7 bases, with 14 bases left between them. CDR3 length: 14 residues. Per the germline V gene, CDR1 is SEHNR and CDR2 is FQNEAQ (reference sequence). Here the CDR3 DNA reads TGTGCCAGCAGCCCAGTGTGGGGAATCGGGGAGCTGTTTTTT. Translating gives CASSPVWGIGELFF.

The rearrangement uses TRBV25-1 and TRBJ1-2; D is perhaps TRBD1 (5 bases). Trimming removed 5 bases at V and 6 bases at J, with 19 bases between. The CDR3 has 15 amino acids. From germline, CDR1 is MGHDK and CDR2 SYGVNS. The CDR3 loop reads CASSSDIPRKDGYTF. The CDR3 DNA follows: TGTGCCAGCAGTTCGGACATCCCAAGGAAGGATGGCTACACCTTC.

V gene TRBV13 combines with J gene TRBJ2-1; 15 positions agree with TRBD2. CDR1 is PRHDT and CDR2 is FYEKMQ in the germline V gene (reference sequence). V lost 5 bases to trimming and J lost 9 bases; unmatched junction nucleotides: 5. The CDR3 contains 15 residues. The CDR3 DNA sequence: TGTGCCAGCAGCAGAGGACTAGCGGGAGGGGGTGAGCAGTTCTTC. It specifies CASSRGLAGGGEQFF.

The V and J genes are TRBV7-2 and TRBJ2-3, with TRBD2 identical over 9 bases. Germline V gene data show CDR1 as SGHTA and CDR2 as FQGNSA. Unmatched junction bases numbered 7, after V lost 5 bases and J lost 4 bases. There are 15 residues in the CDR3. CDR3 nucleotides: TGTGCCAGCAGCCAGCGGGGGGTCCGGGCAGATACGCAGTATTTT. Translating gives CASSQRGVRADTQYF.

The V and J genes are TRBV7-9 and TRBJ2-6; D is unresolved. Germline V gene data show CDR1 as SEHNR and CDR2 as FQNEAQ (reference sequence). The ends were cut back, 3 bases at V and 4 bases at J, with 10 bases in the middle. The CDR3 runs 15 residues. In DNA, the CDR3 is TGTGCCAGCAGCTTGGAGTATGGAGGGGCCAACGTCCTGACTTTC. Translating gives CASSLEYGGANVLTF.

The V gene is TRBV2, the J gene TRBJ2-5; the match to TRBD1 covers 10 bases. V shed 5 bases and J 2 bases; nucleotides not matched to a gene: 5. The CDR3 is made up of 15 amino acids. Per the germline V gene, CDR1 is SNHLY and CDR2 is FYNNEI. CDR3 sequence (DNA): TGTGCCAGCAGTAAGGGGGACAGGGGACAAGAGACCCAGTACTTC. As protein: CASSKGDRGQETQYF.

The chain joins TRBV10-3 to TRBJ2-1; D perhaps matches TRBD2 (5 bases). Germline V CDR1 and CDR2: ENHRY, SYGVKD. V was pared by 3 bases and J by 5 bases, with 8 bases between. This CDR3 has 13 residues. CDR3 sequence reads: CAISDGRDNEQFF. As DNA, the CDR3 is TGTGCCATCAGTGATGGGAGAGACAATGAGCAGTTCTTC.

The rearrangement joins TRBV15 to TRBJ2-4; D ambiguous. The length of the CDR3 is 14 residues. V lost 5 bases, J lost 6 bases, and 14 bases lay in between. The germline V gene has CDR1 LNHNV and CDR2 YYDKDF (reference sequence). DNA of the CDR3: TGTGCCACCAGCTCGGATGGGGTCGTAAACATTCAGTACTTC. The encoded protein is CATSSDGVVNIQYF. Combining the CDR3 with reference TRBV15 and TRBJ2-4 gives the whole variable domain DAMVIQNPRYQVTQFGKPVTLSCSQTLNHNVMYWYQQKSSQAPKLLFHYYDKDFNNEADTPDNFQSRRPNTSFCFLDIRSPGLGDTAMYLCATSSDGVVNIQYFGAGTRLSVL.

The chain couples TRBV9 to TRBJ2-1; D remains unclear. Looked up from germline, CDR1 is SGDLS and CDR2 is YYNGEE. CDR3 length: 14 amino acids. The ends were cut back, 4 bases at V and 7 bases at J, with 15 bases in the middle. CDR3 sequence reads: CASSLIPSRNEQFF. In DNA form, the CDR3 reads TGTGCCAGCAGCCTTATCCCTTCGCGTAATGAGCAGTTCTTC.

As DNA, the CDR3 is TGTGCCACCAGCAGAGGGACTAGCGGGAGGGCCGATACGCAGTATTTT. Amino acids: CATSRGTSGRADTQYF. The chain couples TRBV15 to TRBJ2-3; 15 nucleotides align to TRBD2. CDR1 is LNHNV and CDR2 is YYDKDF in the germline V gene (reference sequence). This CDR3 comprises 16 residues. The junction had 2 bases not matched to a gene; V was cut back by 1 base and J by 6 bases.

The chain combines TRBV14 with TRBJ1-2; the D is unclear. Deletions cut 0 bases from V and 8 bases from J, with 13 bases between. There are 14 residues in the CDR3. CDR1 and CDR2 from the germline V gene are SGHDN and FVKESK. The CDR3: CASSQDKSGLGYTF. The CDR3 region has the DNA TGTGCCAGCAGCCAAGATAAGAGCGGGCTGGGCTACACCTTC.

The chain recombines TRBV5-1 with TRBJ2-5; 8 nucleotides match TRBD1. Looked up from germline, CDR1 is SGHRS and CDR2 is YFSETQ. Unmatched junction bases numbered 11, after V lost 4 bases and J lost 6 bases. The CDR3 spans 15 residues. The CDR3 here is CASSDQGARGQTQYF. DNA for the CDR3: TGCGCCAGCAGCGATCAGGGGGCTAGGGGACAGACCCAGTACTTC.

V and J are TRBV4-3 and TRBJ2-2; 7 positions agree with TRBD2. Germline trimming cut 4 bases from V and 8 bases from J; bases unmatched to any gene: 10. Germline CDR1 and CDR2: LGHNA and YSLEER. This CDR3 comprises 15 residues. In nucleotides, the CDR3 is TGCGCCAGCAGCCCACTTCCTAGGGGAGGGGGGGAGCTGTTTTTT. It is translated as CASSPLPRGGGELFF.

The chain employs TRBV5-1 and TRBJ2-3; a weak D match, TRBD1 (6 bases). The CDR3 has 16 amino acids. Between the trimmed V and J ends, which lost 4 bases and 1 base, there was a span of 16 bases. Germline assignment: CDR1 SGHRS and CDR2 YFSETQ. CDR3 protein: CASSLRLQGGTDTQYF. The DNA for the CDR3 is TGCGCCAGCAGCCTGCGCCTACAGGGTGGCACAGATACGCAGTATTTT.

This rearrangement joins TRBV29-1 to TRBJ2-3; 10 bases map to TRBD1. Germline CDR1 reads SQVTM; CDR2 reads ANQGSEA. The CDR3 sequence is 15 residues long. The V and J ends lost 6 bases and 2 bases, in that order; junction bases with no gene match: 8. Written as DNA, the CDR3 is TGCAGCGTAGCCGGGACAGGGGTCTACACAGATACGCAGTATTTT. It specifies CSVAGTGVYTDTQYF.